These 20 T cell receptor beta chains originate from one sample sequenced in a study of TIL therapy for anti-PD-1-resistant metastatic lung cancer. Stated time point: pre-treatment sample, taken before nivolumab and TIL therapy. This was the immunoSEQ v3 assay. Data came from immunoSEQ multiplex PCR; TCRdb stores just in-frame clones and leaves some out. Among roughly 20,000 clones listed, about 80% were seen once. The sequencing here drew on blood, taken at baseline. These receptors were taken from a person aged 30 to 80 with non-small cell lung cancer.

This chain links TRBV6-4 with TRBJ1-1; 10 bases are shared with TRBD1. V shed 6 bases, J shed 1 base, and the junction held 11 bases outside the gene matches. The CDR3 consists of 17 residues. Germline loops: CDR1 MRHNA, CDR2 SNTAGT. Here the CDR3 DNA reads TGTGCCAGCAGCTTCGACAGGGGGCTAATTAGGAACACTGAAGCTTTCTTT. Translation: CASSFDRGLIRNTEAFF.

V usage is TRBV12-3 or TRBV12-4 and J usage is TRBJ2-3, with D unclear. Trimming removed 3 bases from V and 6 bases from J, with 4 bases in between. CDR3 length: 11 amino acids. The DNA for the CDR3 is TGTGCCAGCAGTTTTGGCGATACGCAGTATTTT. As protein: CASSFGDTQYF.

The sample holds one count of this clone. The gene calls are TRBV27 and TRBJ1-1; no reliable D call. The CDR3 has 13 amino acids. V gave up 6 bases and J gave up 1 base, with 9 bases separating them. Per the germline V gene, CDR1 is MNHEY and CDR2 is SMNVEV (reference sequence). The CDR3 nucleotides read TGTGCCAGCAGAGGCGGGAGGAACACTGAAGCTTTCTTT. The encoded protein is CASRGGRNTEAFF.

The chain combines TRBV11-3 with TRBJ2-2; D unresolved. The CDR3 contains 15 residues. Germline CDR1 SGHNT, CDR2 YENEEA. The V end lost 5 bases, the J end lost 8 bases, and 18 bases lay between the germline ends. As DNA, the CDR3 is TGTGCCAGCAGCGTTCTAGGAGTACCTCGGGGGGAGCTGTTTTTT. Amino acids: CASSVLGVPRGELFF.

V gene TRBV7-9 combines with J gene TRBJ2-7; D possibly corresponds to TRBD1 (6 bases). Trimming pared 5 bases from V and 5 bases from J, leaving 13 bases between. This CDR3 region has 13 residues. The germline CDR1 and CDR2 sequences are SEHNR and FQNEAQ (reference sequence). The CDR3 nucleotides read TGTGCCAGCAGCATACAGGGTTTCAACGAGCAGTACTTC. Residues: CASSIQGFNEQYF.

V and J are TRBV11-1 and TRBJ2-1; D is possibly TRBD1 (5 bases). Germline V CDR1 and CDR2: SGHAT, FQDESV (reference sequence). The CDR3 covers 14 residues. The V end was cut by 5 bases, the J end by 5 bases, with 13 bases between. The CDR3 here is CASSPRTKNNEQFF. The CDR3 bases are TGTGCCAGCAGCCCCAGGACAAAAAACAATGAGCAGTTCTTC.

This clone was seen only a few times. J is TRBJ2-1 and V is TRBV15; D unresolved. The germline V and J ends were trimmed by 2 bases and 4 bases, with 9 bases remaining between them. The germline V gene encodes CDR1 LNHNV and CDR2 YYDKDF (reference sequence). This CDR3 comprises 14 residues. In DNA form, the CDR3 reads TGTGCCACCAGCAGAACCCCCCGGTACAATGAGCAGTTCTTC. It is translated as CATSRTPRYNEQFF.

The chain links TRBV6-5 to TRBJ2-6; weak D call: TRBD2 (6 bases). CDR1 is MNHEY, CDR2 SVGAGI, per germline. V was pared by 7 bases and J by 4 bases, with 14 bases between. The CDR3 runs to 15 residues. For the CDR3, the DNA is TGTGCCAGCACCGGCGCGGGGTCAGGGGCCAACGTCCTGACTTTC. It is translated as CASTGAGSGANVLTF.

This chain joins TRBV5-5 and TRBJ2-5; the D gene is possibly TRBD2 (6 bases). Germline V gene lookup returns CDR1 SGHKS and CDR2 YYEKEE (reference sequence). CDR3 size: 17 residues. V lost 0 bases, J lost 5 bases, and 20 bases lay in between. The CDR3 sequence: CASSLAGRPEGTETQYF. The CDR3 DNA sequence: TGTGCCAGCAGCTTGGCCGGGAGACCGGAGGGGACCGAGACCCAGTACTTC.

The V and J genes are TRBV29-1 and TRBJ2-3; 8 nucleotides match TRBD1. V lost 7 bases to trimming and J lost 1 base; unmatched junction nucleotides: 7. The CDR3 is 14 residues long. Germline assignment: CDR1 SQVTM and CDR2 ANQGSEA. The CDR3 region has the DNA TGCAGCGCTGATCTGACAGGGGGCACAGATACGCAGTATTTT. Translation: CSADLTGGTDTQYF.

The genes are TRBV29-1 and TRBJ2-5; 12 bases are a match to TRBD2. The V gene end was trimmed by 4 bases and the J gene end by 5 bases; junction bases not matched to a gene: 11. CDR3 length equals 16 residues. Germline CDR1 is SQVTM and CDR2 is ANQGSEA. CDR3 protein: CSVVVPSGGAWETQYF. CDR3 nucleotides: TGCAGCGTTGTGGTTCCTAGCGGGGGGGCCTGGGAGACCCAGTACTTC. The complete variable domain, with remaining parts taken from reference TRBV29-1 and TRBJ2-5, reads SAVISQKPSRDICQRGTSLTIQCQVDSQVTMMFWYRQQPGQSLTLIATANQGSEATYESGFVIDKFPISRPNLTFSTLTVSNMSPEDSSIYLCSVVVPSGGAWETQYFGPGTRLLVL.

This chain connects TRBV3-1 (or the pseudogene TRBV3-2) to TRBJ2-7; TRBD2 is a possible D gene (6 bases). The CDR3 runs 17 residues. Germline assignment: CDR1 LGHDT and CDR2 YNNKEL (reference sequence). The ends were cut back, 0 bases at V and 2 bases at J, with 17 bases in the middle. CDR3 loop: CASSQEGGSLTTYEQYF. The CDR3 bases are TGTGCCAGCAGCCAAGAGGGGGGTAGCCTTACGACCTACGAGCAGTACTTC.

This sequence joins TRBV13 and TRBJ2-3, with 8 positions matching TRBD2. CDR3 size: 18 residues. Germline V lookup: CDR1 PRHDT, CDR2 FYEKMQ (reference sequence). The J segment lost 2 bases and the V segment lost 1 base, leaving 11 bases of the junction unmatched. The CDR3 DNA reads TGTGCCAGCAGCTTAGCGACGGGTGTGCGGGGGGTCACAGATACGCAGTATTTT. Its translation is CASSLATGVRGVTDTQYF.

This clone was seen only a few times. The chain recombines TRBV5-1 with TRBJ1-1, with D unresolved. V lost 0 bases and J 3 bases, leaving 6 bases between the germline ends. Germline assignment: CDR1 SGHRS and CDR2 YFSETQ. This CDR3 is 13 amino acids long. This CDR3 is CASSLGGDTEAFF. CDR3 DNA: TGCGCCAGCAGCTTGGGTGGGGACACTGAAGCTTTCTTT.

The chain links TRBV29-1 to TRBJ1-4, with 10 nucleotides matching TRBD1. Germline lookup yields CDR1 SQVTM and CDR2 ANQGSEA. The CDR3 runs to 15 residues. With 4 bases clipped from V and 3 bases from J, the junction kept 5 bases outside the gene matches. The CDR3 reads CSVVGQGRPNEKLFF. The CDR3 DNA reads TGCAGCGTTGTGGGACAGGGGAGGCCTAATGAAAAACTGTTTTTT.

The chain is built from TRBV7-2 and TRBJ1-3, with a weak D call TRBD1 (6 bases). Germline loops: CDR1 SGHTA, CDR2 FQGNSA. The CDR3 covers 18 residues. V was clipped by 10 bases and J by 0 bases, with 25 bases between them. CDR3 loop: CATKARGGRAHSGNTIYF. The CDR3 nucleotides read TGTGCCACCAAAGCTAGGGGGGGCAGGGCTCACTCTGGAAACACCATATATTTT.

The rearrangement uses TRBV7-9 and TRBJ1-2; D not certain. The CDR3 loop spans 12 amino acids. Trimming took 5 bases from V and 8 from J, leaving 12 bases between them. CDR1 is SEHNR and CDR2 is FQNEAQ in the germline V gene (reference sequence). CDR3 nucleotide sequence: TGTGCCAGCAGCCCCAGCCAAGGCGGCTACACCTTC. It encodes CASSPSQGGYTF.

The gene calls are TRBV2 and TRBJ1-3; 8 bases are shared with TRBD1. The CDR3 extends over 14 amino acids. The germline V gene encodes CDR1 SNHLY and CDR2 FYNNEI. After removal of 7 bases from V and 2 bases from J, the junction contained 4 bases not matched to a gene. CDR3 nucleotides: TGTGCCAGCACCAGGGGGCCGGCTGGAAACACCATATATTTT. Its translation is CASTRGPAGNTIYF.

The sample holds one count of this clone. This rearrangement joins TRBV25-1 to TRBJ2-7, with TRBD2 matching over 7 bases. Germline CDR1 is MGHDK and CDR2 is SYGVNS. The J segment lost 4 bases and the V segment lost 1 base, leaving 7 bases of the junction unmatched. The CDR3 runs 15 residues. The CDR3 region is CASSESGTTVYEQYF. The CDR3 DNA reads as TGTGCCAGCAGTGAATCCGGGACTACAGTATACGAGCAGTACTTC.

This clone was recorded only once. The chain employs TRBV5-5 and TRBJ2-1; D possibly corresponds to TRBD1 (5 bases). The germline V gene has CDR1 SGHKS and CDR2 YYEKEE (reference sequence). Trimming took off 4 bases at V and 5 bases at J, with 10 bases between the two ends. This CDR3 is built from 13 residues. CDR3 nucleotides: TGTGCCAGCAGCCTTTACAGGCACAATGAGCAGTTCTTC. This encodes CASSLYRHNEQFF. The full variable domain, completed using reference TRBV5-5 and TRBJ2-1, is DAGVTQSPTHLIKTRGQQVTLRCSPISGHKSVSWYQQVLGQGPQFIFQYYEKEERGRGNFPDRFSARQFPNYSSELNVNALLLGDSALYLCASSLYRHNEQFFGPGTRLTVL.